This is a list of T cell receptor beta chains from one sample in a study of vaccination and CD4 T cells after COVID-19. One entry per CDR3 protein results from TCRdb running MiXCR on the PCR reads. Of approximately 7,100 distinct CDR3 sequences in the sample, about two fifths were seen once. No antigen is known for these receptors. The sample comprised CD4+ T cells from blood, cultured in vitro. These receptors were collected from a human donor in good health. Each CDR3 is given without its conserved first and last residue.

>TRBV6-2/TRBV6-3
ASSRIQGTETYGYT
>TRBV20-1
SARQKSSYNSPLH
>TRBV6-1
ASRTGNTGANYGYT
>TRBV29-1
SAGGSSYEQY
>TRBV7-8
ASSLARAYGYT
>TRBV7-6
ASSLGQASEAF
>TRBV19
ASNTPRYGELF
>TRBV2
ASSVDSRENSPLH
>TRBV7-6
ASSFSAGGGYT
>TRBV6-2/TRBV6-3
ASTRTGSDTQY
>TRBV20-1
SARPRGGSTEAF
>TRBV5-3
ARSHARDRTEGYT
>TRBV7-9
ASSAHGTNRSPLH
>TRBV6-1
ASSQGLNYGYT
>TRBV5-1
ASSLGQGDQPQH
>TRBV6-1
ASSLRTSNTGELF
>TRBV15
ATSKPSGTSYEQY
>TRBV9
ASSTLAGVLDTQY
>TRBV6-5
ASSYGLAAGELF
>TRBV7-9
ASSLISGGDGYT
>TRBV27
ASSLIFGGYGYT
>TRBV6-4
ASSDPSRVLT
>TRBV7-6
ASSIQGGQPQH
>TRBV19
ASSDSYRSTDTQY
>TRBV24-1
ATRGDH
>TRBV4-1
ASSQGDRALDGYT
>TRBV20-1
SAGVQPQH
>TRBV12-3/TRBV12-4
ASSPPGTTVRQY
>TRBV20-1
SALSILAEAF
>TRBV20-1
SAFRDSTDTQY
>TRBV24-1
ATSDSQAGIGANVLT
>TRBV7-3
ASSFTGTYNEQF
>TRBV6-1
ASSAGLSNQPQH
>TRBV7-9
ASSLEGFHNEQF
>TRBV12-3/TRBV12-4
ASNRQGHEKLF
>TRBV20-1
SARAGGLRDEKLF